This T cell receptor (beta chain) is from a study of radiation and T cells in renal cell carcinoma. V lost 4 bases to trimming and J lost 8 bases, with 10 bases between them. Per germline, CDR1 SGHRS and CDR2 YFSETQ. The CDR3 extends over 12 amino acids. Time point defined: blood 4 weeks post-SBRT, at nephrectomy. Treatment here: 15 Gy SBRT to primary tumor, nephrectomy 4 weeks later. After SBRT, blood was collected at 2 and 4 weeks, plus baseline. This renal cell carcinoma was of the clear cell type. Profiling relied on immunoSEQ multiplex PCR, and the TCRdb table lists in-frame clones only, not all of them. The sample gives 130,000 to 150,000 clones, 80% to 90% of which show up once; less than 20% is in the top ten.

The chain couples TRBV5-1 to TRBJ2-1; a weak D match, TRBD2 (6 bases). The material sequenced was blood, taken from a patient whose treatment included radiotherapy and nephrectomy. This TCR was sampled from a woman aged 50 to 60 with renal cell carcinoma. The CDR3, as DNA: TGCGCCAGCAGCAGGGAGGTAGATGAGCAGTTCTTC. It encodes CASSREVDEQFF.